This T cell receptor beta chain was sequenced for a study of shared clonotypes between healthy human individuals (dated by TCRdb to between 2020 and 2021). Regarding the study in general: Two women and a few men aged 18 to 49 years were included in the cohort. To estimate repertoire size and how much clonotypes are shared between individuals, the study performed deep sequencing of blood TCR repertoires from about 5 healthy adults. To increase sequencing depth and limit assay-specific biases, TCR repertoire library preparation and sequencing were carried out by different laboratories using diverse techniques. Each donor's leukapheresis produced roughly between roughly 0.94 and 9.5 billion PBMCs. Per donor, three plates each were used for CD4 naive and CD4 memory, two for CD8 naive, and one for CD8 memory.

The donors were healthy, HIV-negative adults with no recently reported acute infections or vaccinations. All donors were Caucasian adults living in Nashville, Tennessee, USA. CD4+ T cells were enriched through magnetic negative selection, after which naive cells were positively selected on CD45RA and the remaining negative fraction served as the memory subset. After blood collection by leukapheresis, PBMCs were isolated using Ficoll-Histopaque density gradient centrifugation and then cryopreserved in the vapor phase of liquid nitrogen. Analytical flow cytometry was used to check the purity and quantity of every magnetically sorted T cell population. Each sorted fraction had its genomic DNA isolated and then quantified by UV absorbance on a Nanodrop 2000c. Broader findings and caveats from the paper: Sampling was limited to blood, and TCR repertoires in tissue likely differ from TCR repertoires in blood. Higher generation probabilities were observed for clonotypes shared by all four sorted-subset donors than for non-shared clonotypes. Rarefaction of sorted-subset datasets indicated incomplete sequencing despite the large sequencing depth. Larger estimated clonotype richness was generally found for naive subsets than for memory subsets. Because the study included only a small number of donors, the genetic and exposure-history diversity represented was limited. Pairwise subsampling indicated that sequencing depth was expected to affect the degree of clonotype sharing among donors. Sharing across four donors was observed for approximately 5% of naive CD4, 3% to 4% of naive CD8, 2% to 2.5% of memory CD4, and roughly 0.4% of memory CD8 clonotypes.

This clone was picked up one time. The antigen it binds to is not known. Within one base of it there is no much larger clone, and no base qualities were kept. TCR CDR3 regions were amplified from genomic DNA by multiplex PCR using the deep immunoSEQ assay. Extracted genomic DNA from each cell subset was distributed evenly across all wells of several immunoSEQ 96-well plates, and each plate was treated as a replicate. For sorted subsets, each replicate PCR was loaded with 200 ng genomic DNA, equivalent to roughly 30,000 T cell genomes. The purified libraries were quantified using a Qubit 3.0 fluorometer, sized with a Bioanalyzer 2100, and then quantified again using the KAPA Library Quantification kit. Every immunoSEQ 96-well plate was sequenced on a separate single-read 150-cycle Illumina NextSeq 550 flow cell. The paper's processing steps were these. Because only junctional sequences without quality scores were contained in the immunoSEQ output, filtering matching that applied to full-length reads could not be performed. Sequences were annotated with PyIR, a Python wrapper for IgBLAST v1.9, using IMGT germline references to assign V/J genes and CDR3. Reads were filtered out if the reads had weak V/J assignments (E-value above 1e-6), no CDR3, stop codons, out-of-frame junctions, or ambiguous translated residues. V3J clonotypes were defined by identical inferred V gene, J gene, and CDR3 amino acid sequence. To compute the percentage overlap between repertoires, the number of shared unique clonotypes was divided by the size of the smaller repertoire. Three approaches were used to assess repertoire richness: RTK rarefaction, the Chao1 estimator, and Recon v2.1 estimates of unobserved clonotypes. Generation probabilities for all TCRbeta clonotypes obtained by the gDNA method from a handful of donors were computed using OLGA. TCRdb took this table from immuneACCESS and kept in-frame rearrangements with V and J called. Such tables lack part of the clones; where checked against another copy, unresolved V genes explain under half of the gap, and the rest is unexplained. V and J calls and clone size are as listed in that table; D and trimming were resolved from the DNA. This sample is represented by over 2 million clones; around 93% of them were singletons. Clones ranked in the top ten supply about 0.36% of the sample.

Its CDR3 holds 14 amino acids, cysteine through phenylalanine. CDR3 DNA is the only sequence kept; it has 42 bases, read in frame from the first base. Trimming removed 2 bases from V and 6 bases from J, leaving 11 bases between the germline ends. CDR1 and CDR2 (SEHNR, FQNEAQ) derive from the germline V gene (reference sequence). Input material: naive CD4+ T cells from PBMCs. The sample's cell subset or site, from its label and the paper: CD45RA+ positively selected. Recombination linked TRBV7-9 to TRBJ1-5; no D segment can be confidently identified. This receptor was identified in a man aged 18 to 30 in good health. Some clones in this sample may be carry-over from other donors' samples. The nucleotides read TGTGCCAGCAGCTTAAGCGTGGGAGGTCAGCCCCAGCATTTT. Translated, this is CASSLSVGGQPQHF.